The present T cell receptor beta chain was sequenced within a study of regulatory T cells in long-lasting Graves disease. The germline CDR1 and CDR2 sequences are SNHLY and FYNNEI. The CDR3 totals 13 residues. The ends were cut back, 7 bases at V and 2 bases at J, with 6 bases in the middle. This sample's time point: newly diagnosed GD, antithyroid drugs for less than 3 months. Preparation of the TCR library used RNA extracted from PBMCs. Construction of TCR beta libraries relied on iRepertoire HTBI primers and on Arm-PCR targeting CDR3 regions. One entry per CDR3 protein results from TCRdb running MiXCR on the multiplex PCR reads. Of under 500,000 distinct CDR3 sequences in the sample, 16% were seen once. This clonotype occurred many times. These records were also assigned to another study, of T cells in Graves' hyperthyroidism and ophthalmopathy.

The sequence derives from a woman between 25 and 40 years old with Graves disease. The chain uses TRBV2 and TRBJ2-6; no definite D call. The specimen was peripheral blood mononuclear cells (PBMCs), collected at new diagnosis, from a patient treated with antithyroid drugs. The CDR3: CASKSPGANVLTF. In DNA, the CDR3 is TGTGCCAGCAAATCTCCTGGGGCCAACGTCCTGACTTTC.